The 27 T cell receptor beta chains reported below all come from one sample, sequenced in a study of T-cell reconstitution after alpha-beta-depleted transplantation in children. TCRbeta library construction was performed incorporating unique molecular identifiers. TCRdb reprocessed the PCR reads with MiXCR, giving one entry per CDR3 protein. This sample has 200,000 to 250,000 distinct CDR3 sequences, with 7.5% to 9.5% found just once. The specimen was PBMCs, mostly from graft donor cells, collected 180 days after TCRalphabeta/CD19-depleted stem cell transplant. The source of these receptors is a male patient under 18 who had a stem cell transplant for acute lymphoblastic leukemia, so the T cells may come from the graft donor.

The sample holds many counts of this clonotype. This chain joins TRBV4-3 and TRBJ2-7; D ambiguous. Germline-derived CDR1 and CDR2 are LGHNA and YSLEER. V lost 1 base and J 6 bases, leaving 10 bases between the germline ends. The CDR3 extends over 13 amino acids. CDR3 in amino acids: CASSQVMVGEQYF. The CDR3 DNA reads TGCGCCAGCAGCCAAGTTATGGTCGGCGAGCAGTACTTC.

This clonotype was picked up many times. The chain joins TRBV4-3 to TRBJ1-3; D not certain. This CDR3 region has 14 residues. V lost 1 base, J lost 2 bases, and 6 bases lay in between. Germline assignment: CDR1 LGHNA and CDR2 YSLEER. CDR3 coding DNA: TGCGCCAGCAGCCAAGGGGTACCTGGAAACACCATATATTTT. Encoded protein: CASSQGVPGNTIYF.

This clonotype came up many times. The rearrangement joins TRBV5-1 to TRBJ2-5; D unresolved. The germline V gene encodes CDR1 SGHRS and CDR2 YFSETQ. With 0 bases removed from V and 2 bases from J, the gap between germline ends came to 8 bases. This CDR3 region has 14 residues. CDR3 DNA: TGCGCCAGCAGCTTGGGAGCCATTCAAGAGACCCAGTACTTC. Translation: CASSLGAIQETQYF.

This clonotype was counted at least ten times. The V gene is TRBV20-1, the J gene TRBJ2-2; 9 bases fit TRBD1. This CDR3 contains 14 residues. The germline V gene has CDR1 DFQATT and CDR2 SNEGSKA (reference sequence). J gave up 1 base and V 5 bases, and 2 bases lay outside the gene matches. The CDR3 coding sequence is TGCAGTGCTCAGGACAGGGGGAACACCGGGGAGCTGTTTTTT. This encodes CSAQDRGNTGELFF.

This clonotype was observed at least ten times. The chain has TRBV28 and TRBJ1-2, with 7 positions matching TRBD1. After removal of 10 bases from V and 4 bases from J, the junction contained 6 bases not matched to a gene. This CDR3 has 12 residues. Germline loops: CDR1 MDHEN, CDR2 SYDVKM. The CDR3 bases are TGTGCCATGGGGGACAGAATCTATGGCTACACCTTC. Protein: CAMGDRIYGYTF.

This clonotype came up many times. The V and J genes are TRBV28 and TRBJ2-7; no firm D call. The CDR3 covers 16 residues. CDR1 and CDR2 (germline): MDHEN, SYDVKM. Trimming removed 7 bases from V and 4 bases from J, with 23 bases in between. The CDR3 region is CASTDDWVGKAYEQYF. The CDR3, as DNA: TGTGCCAGCACCGACGACTGGGTGGGAAAGGCTTACGAGCAGTACTTC.

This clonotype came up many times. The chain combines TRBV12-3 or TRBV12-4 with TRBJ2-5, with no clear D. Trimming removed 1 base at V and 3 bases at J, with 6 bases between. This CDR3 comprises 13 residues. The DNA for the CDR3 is TGTGCCAGCAGTTTAGGCAGAAAAGAGACCCAGTACTTC. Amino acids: CASSLGRKETQYF.

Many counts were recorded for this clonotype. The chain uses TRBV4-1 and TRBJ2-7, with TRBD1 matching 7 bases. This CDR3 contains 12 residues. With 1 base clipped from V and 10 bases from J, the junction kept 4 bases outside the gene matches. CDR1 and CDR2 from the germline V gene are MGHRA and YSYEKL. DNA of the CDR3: TGCGCCAGCAGCCAAGGGACAGGACCTCAGTACTTC. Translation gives CASSQGTGPQYF.

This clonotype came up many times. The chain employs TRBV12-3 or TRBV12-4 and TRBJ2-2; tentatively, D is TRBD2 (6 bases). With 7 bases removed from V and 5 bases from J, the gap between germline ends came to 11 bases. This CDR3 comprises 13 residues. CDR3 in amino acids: CASTWTTTGELFF. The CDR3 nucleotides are TGTGCCAGCACGTGGACTACAACCGGGGAGCTGTTTTTT.

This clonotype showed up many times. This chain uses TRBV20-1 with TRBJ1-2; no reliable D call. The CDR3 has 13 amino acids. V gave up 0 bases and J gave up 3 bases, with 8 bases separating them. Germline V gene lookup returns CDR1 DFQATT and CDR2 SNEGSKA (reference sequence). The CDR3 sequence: CSARDRADYGYTF. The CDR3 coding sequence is TGCAGTGCTAGAGATCGGGCAGACTATGGCTACACCTTC.

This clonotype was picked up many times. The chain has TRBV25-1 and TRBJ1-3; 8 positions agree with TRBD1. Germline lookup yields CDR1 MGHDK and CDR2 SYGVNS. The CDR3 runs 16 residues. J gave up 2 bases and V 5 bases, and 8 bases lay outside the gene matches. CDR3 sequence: CASSFRTGNTGNTIYF. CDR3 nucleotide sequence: TGTGCCAGCAGTTTCCGGACAGGGAACACTGGAAACACCATATATTTT.

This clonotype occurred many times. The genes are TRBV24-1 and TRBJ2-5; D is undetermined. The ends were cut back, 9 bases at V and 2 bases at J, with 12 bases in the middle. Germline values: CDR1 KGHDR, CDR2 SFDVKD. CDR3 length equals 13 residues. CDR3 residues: CATATGSQETQYF. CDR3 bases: TGTGCCACCGCGACCGGGTCGCAAGAGACCCAGTACTTC.

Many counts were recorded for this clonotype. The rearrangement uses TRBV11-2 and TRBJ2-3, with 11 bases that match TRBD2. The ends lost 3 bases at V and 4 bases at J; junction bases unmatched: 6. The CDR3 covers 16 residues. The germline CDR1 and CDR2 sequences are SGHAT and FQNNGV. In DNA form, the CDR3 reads TGTGCCAGCAGCTTTAGCGGGAGGGCCTCGGCAGATACGCAGTATTTT. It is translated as CASSFSGRASADTQYF.

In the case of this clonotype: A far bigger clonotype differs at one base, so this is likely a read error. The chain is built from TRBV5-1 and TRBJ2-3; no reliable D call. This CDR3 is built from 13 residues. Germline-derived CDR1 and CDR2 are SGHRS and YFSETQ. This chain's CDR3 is CASSLARTDPQYF. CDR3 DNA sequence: TGCGCCAGCAGCTTGGCCCGCACAGATCCGCAGTATTTT.

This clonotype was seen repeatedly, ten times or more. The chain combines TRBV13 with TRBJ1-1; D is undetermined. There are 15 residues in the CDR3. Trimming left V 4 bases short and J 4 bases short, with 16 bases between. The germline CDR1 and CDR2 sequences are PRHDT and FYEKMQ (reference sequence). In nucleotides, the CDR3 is TGTGCCAGCAGCTCGGCCCCCGGGTGGCTCACTGAAGCTTTCTTT. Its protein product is CASSSAPGWLTEAFF. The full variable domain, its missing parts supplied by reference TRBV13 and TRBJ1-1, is AAGVIQSPRHLIKEKRETATLKCYPIPRHDTVYWYQQGPGQDPQFLISFYEKMQSDKGSIPDRFSAQQFSDYHSELNMSSLELGDSALYFCASSSAPGWLTEAFFGQGTRLTVV.

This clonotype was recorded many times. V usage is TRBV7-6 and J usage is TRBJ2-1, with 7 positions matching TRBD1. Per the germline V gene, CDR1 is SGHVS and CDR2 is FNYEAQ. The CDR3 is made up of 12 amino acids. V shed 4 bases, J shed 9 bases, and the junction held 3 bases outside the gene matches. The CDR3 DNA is TGTGCCAGCAGCTCCCGGGACAGTGAGCAGTTCTTC. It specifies CASSSRDSEQFF.

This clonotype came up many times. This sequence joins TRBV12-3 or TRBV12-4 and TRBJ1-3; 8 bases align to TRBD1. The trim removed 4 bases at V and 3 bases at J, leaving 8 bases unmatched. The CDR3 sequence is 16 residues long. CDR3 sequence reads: CASSSRQGRIGNTIYF. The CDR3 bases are TGTGCCAGCAGTTCAAGACAGGGGCGAATTGGAAACACCATATATTTT.

CDR3 bases: TGTGCCAGCAGTTTATCGGGGGGTGGCAATCAGCCCCAGCATTTT. It encodes CASSLSGGGNQPQHF. The chain has TRBV27 and TRBJ1-5, with a possible D match to TRBD1 (5 bases). In germline, CDR1 is MNHEY, CDR2 SMNVEV (reference sequence). This CDR3 comprises 15 residues. V gave up 0 bases and J gave up 2 bases, with 8 bases separating them.

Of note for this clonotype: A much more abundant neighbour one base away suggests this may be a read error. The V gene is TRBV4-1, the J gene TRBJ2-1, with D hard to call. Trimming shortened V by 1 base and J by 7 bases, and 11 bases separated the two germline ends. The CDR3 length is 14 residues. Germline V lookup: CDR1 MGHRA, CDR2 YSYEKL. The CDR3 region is CASSQVLGLNEQFF. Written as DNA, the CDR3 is TGCGCCAGCAGCCAAGTACTGGGGTTGAATGAGCAGTTCTTC.

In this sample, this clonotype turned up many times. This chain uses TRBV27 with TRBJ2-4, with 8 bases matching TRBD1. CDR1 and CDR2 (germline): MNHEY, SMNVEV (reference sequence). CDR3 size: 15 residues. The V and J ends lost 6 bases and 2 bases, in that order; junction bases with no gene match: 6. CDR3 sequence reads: CASRPGTGPKNIQYF. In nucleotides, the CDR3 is TGTGCCAGCAGACCCGGGACAGGCCCCAAAAACATTCAGTACTTC.

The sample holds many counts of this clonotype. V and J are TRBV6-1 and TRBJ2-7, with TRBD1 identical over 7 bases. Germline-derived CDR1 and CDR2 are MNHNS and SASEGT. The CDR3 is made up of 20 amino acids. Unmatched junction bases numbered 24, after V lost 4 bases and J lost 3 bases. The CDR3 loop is CASSVILDIPGQPGSYEQYF. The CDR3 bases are TGTGCCAGCAGTGTGATCCTGGATATTCCGGGACAGCCTGGGAGCTACGAGCAGTACTTC.

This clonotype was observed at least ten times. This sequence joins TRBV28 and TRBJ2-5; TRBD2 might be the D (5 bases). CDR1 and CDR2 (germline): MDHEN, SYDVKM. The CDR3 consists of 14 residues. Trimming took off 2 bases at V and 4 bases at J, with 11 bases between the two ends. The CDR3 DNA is TGTGCCAGCAGTTTAGTCCCCCGGGGAGAGACCCAGTACTTC. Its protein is CASSLVPRGETQYF.

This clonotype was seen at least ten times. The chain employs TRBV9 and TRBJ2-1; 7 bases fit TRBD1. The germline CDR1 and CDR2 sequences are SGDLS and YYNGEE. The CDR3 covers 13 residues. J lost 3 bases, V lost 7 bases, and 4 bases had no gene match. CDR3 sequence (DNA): TGTGCCAGCGCCGGGACAGTCTACAATGAGCAGTTCTTC. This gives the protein CASAGTVYNEQFF. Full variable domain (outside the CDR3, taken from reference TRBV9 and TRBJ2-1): DSGVTQTPKHLITATGQRVTLRCSPRSGDLSVYWYQQSLDQGLQFLIQYYNGEERAKGNILERFSAQQFPDLHSELNLSSLELGDSALYFCASAGTVYNEQFFGPGTRLTVL.

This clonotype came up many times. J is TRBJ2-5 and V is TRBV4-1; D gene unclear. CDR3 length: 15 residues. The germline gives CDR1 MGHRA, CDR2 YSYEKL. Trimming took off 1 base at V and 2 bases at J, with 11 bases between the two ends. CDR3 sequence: CASSQVAGRQETQYF. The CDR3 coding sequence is TGCGCCAGCAGCCAAGTGGCAGGAAGACAAGAGACCCAGTACTTC.

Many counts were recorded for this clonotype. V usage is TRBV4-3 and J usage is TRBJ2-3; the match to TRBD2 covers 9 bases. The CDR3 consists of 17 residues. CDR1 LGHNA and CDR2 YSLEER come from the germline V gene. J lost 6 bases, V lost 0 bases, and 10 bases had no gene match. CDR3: CASSQDTAGGPGDTQYF. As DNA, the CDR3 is TGCGCCAGCAGCCAAGATACAGCGGGGGGCCCTGGGGATACGCAGTATTTT.

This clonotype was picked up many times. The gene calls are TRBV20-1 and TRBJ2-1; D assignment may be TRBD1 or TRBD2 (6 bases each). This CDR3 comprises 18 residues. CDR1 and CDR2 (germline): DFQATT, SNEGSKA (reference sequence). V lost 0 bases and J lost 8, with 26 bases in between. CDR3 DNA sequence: TGCAGTGCTAGAGATAGGGGGAGGTGGGGTTGGTTAAGCGATGAGCAGTTCTTC. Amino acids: CSARDRGRWGWLSDEQFF.

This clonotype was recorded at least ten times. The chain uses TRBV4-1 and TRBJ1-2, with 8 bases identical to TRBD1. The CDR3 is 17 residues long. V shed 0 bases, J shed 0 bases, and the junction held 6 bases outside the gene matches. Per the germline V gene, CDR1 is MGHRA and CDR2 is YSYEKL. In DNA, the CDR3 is TGCGCCAGCAGCCAAGATCCCGGACAGGGTGCTAACTATGGCTACACCTTC. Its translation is CASSQDPGQGANYGYTF.